This TCR beta chain was obtained from a study of CD8+ T cells in alopecia areata. Isolated RNA was reverse transcribed into cDNA used as the sequencing template. Generated by immunoSEQ multiplex PCR, the TCRdb table keeps only in-frame clones and is missing some. The sample lists about 150,000 clones; around half were seen once. CDR1 LNHDA and CDR2 SQIVND come from the germline V gene (reference sequence). Trimming took 5 bases from V and 5 from J; bases not matched to a gene: 8. The CDR3 consists of 14 residues. This clone occurred a few times. Individuals with alopecia areata gave both lesional scalp punch biopsies and peripheral blood for collection.

The V call is TRBV19, the J call TRBJ1-1; 7 nucleotides line up with TRBD1. The material was CD8+ T cells sorted from blood, obtained at week 0. The clonotype comes from a human donor with alopecia areata. The CDR3 DNA reads as TGTGCCAGTAGTCTGACAGGGAGGGAAACTGAAGCTTTCTTT. This codes for CASSLTGRETEAFF.